This T cell receptor (beta chain) was documented in a study of cytomegalovirus exposure and HLA in healthy donors (dated by TCRdb to about 2017). Background on the whole study: According to an earlier analysis of 550 to 700 of the donors, roughly 180 million T cells yielded 120 million or so unique TCR beta sequences and roughly 280 Gb of sequence data. The study aimed to test whether signatures of past pathogen exposure could be identified by cataloging public T cell receptors. The T cell repertoires of about 700 subjects were profiled by immunosequencing and related to cytomegalovirus serostatus. The study combined high-throughput TCR immunosequencing, statistical association of individual TCRs with disease status, and machine learning to predict cytomegalovirus infection status. Of the approximately 370 genotyped donors, 75% to 85% were placed in the genetic ancestry cluster associated with self-reported Caucasian donors. A later genetic analysis took genome-wide SNP genotypes for 398 of the 666 donors and used that subset as a discovery cohort. To study patterns of TCR occurrence, a later analysis re-analyzed previously published TCR beta repertoires from 500 to 850 donors and added high-resolution HLA genotyping. All discovery cohort repertoires had been generated on a single sequencing platform. HLA typing included class I and class II loci at four-digit resolution. About 330 gigabases of sequencing data and around 88 million unique TCR sequences made up an early release that covered approximately 620 HLA-typed donors. Because of strong linkage in the cohort, 5 or 6 DR-DQ haplotypes were treated as single units for association and clustering. Alongside the repertoire data, information on donor age, sex, ethnicity and CMV serostatus was compiled. Among over 350 genotyped donors of the cohort, an average of roughly 240,000 unique TCR beta nucleotide sequences were sequenced per donor, 15% to 20% of them non-productive. In addition to the first cohort of around 670 subjects, a separate validation cohort of under 150 different subjects was used. Rather than using new phenotypic data, the later analysis identified candidate immune exposures from TCR beta sequences and from how often those sequences occurred across donors. The number of typed donors differed by locus: about 620-640 for A, B, C, DRB1 and DQB1; approximately 520 for DQA1; around 610 for DPA1; and 400 to 480 for DPB1. To decide whether each TCR beta V gene segment behaved as functional or pseudogenic, an earlier analysis of some 600 of the donors relied on high-throughput TCR beta sequencing. General conclusions and limits of the study: A later analysis reported that several top co-occurrence clusters appeared linked to parvovirus B19, influenza, CMV and Epstein-Barr virus. Because counts were too low, roughly 18 rarely observed V segments, including chromosome 9 orphons, were left out of the earlier analysis of 500 to 650 of the donors. A later genetic analysis associated a missense DCLRE1C variant with V-gene and J-gene trimming of TCR beta chains, and an independent cohort replicated the association. A later genetic analysis reported fewer N-insertions in productive TCRs among donors in an Asian-associated ancestry cluster than the roughly 670-donor mean. In an earlier analysis of approximately 590 of the donors, most TCR beta V segments appeared in productive rearrangements about 90% or about 30% of the time, broadly matching IMGT annotations. Because the 87-base-pair reads could not distinguish some IMGT-functional V segments, including TRBV6-2 and TRBV6-3, those segments were excluded. In the study, some 160 TCR beta chains were listed as associated with cytomegalovirus. A later analysis associated about 16,000 TCR beta sequences with specific HLA alleles at a false discovery rate of 0.05. Because HLA typing was unavailable for some donors at each locus, only the typed subset was used in association tests. Only TCR beta chains were sequenced in this cohort, and the absence of alpha or paired-chain data limited detectable features. Sequencing depth was assumed to be roughly uniform across donors in the presence/absence analyses, though that assumption may not hold. In both the original and validation cohorts, the classifier was reported to diagnose cytomegalovirus status with high specificity and sensitivity. The sequencing pipeline was judged likely to have produced a cluster of highly shared sequence variants as a technical artifact. A later analysis found that TCR association rates varied across HLA loci, with DRB1 alleles showing the most associated TCRs and HLA-C alleles the fewest. In a later analysis, HLA-associated TCR beta chains showed more clonal expansion and lower generation probabilities than non-associated chains that were equally common. According to a later analysis, most CMV-associated TCR beta chains appeared to be HLA-restricted, and the HLA associations seemed to be driven largely by CMV exposure. When HLA alleles, especially DR and DQ, strongly co-occurred, attributing TCR associations to individual alleles was difficult. Linkage disequilibrium might explain the correlated functional status among segregating V segments, but an unknown experimental factor could not be excluded. A further reported finding was that TCR beta sequences accurately predicted the HLA-A and HLA-B alleles for most subjects in the first cohort. Most TCR sequences were observed very rarely across donors, whereas some public TCRs were present in many individuals. The only immune exposure information available for the cohort was CMV serostatus. A few of the identified cytomegalovirus-associated TCR beta chains were confirmed in vitro to be specific for cytomegalovirus antigens. The authors suggested that the approach could potentially be generalized to other disease states and immunological phenotypes.

The method was the immunoSEQ multiplex PCR assay. The multiplex PCR relied on a mix of 60 forward primers for TCR Vbeta segments and 13 reverse primers for TCR Jbeta segments. The CDR3 region of rearranged TCR beta genes was amplified from genomic DNA by a multiplex PCR assay. The amplified TCR beta libraries were sequenced on the Illumina HiSeq System as 87-base-pair reads. Turning to the authors' computational methods: A later analysis counted about 76 million unique TCR beta chains across the 550 to 700 repertoires, and around 9.9 million of these chains were shared by at least two donors. Raw reads were error-corrected and collapsed into unique sequences by a nearest-neighbor algorithm in which closely related sequences were merged to remove PCR and sequencing errors. CDR3 sequences were aligned to IMGT reference sequences to assign V, D and J gene segments. For a sequence to be retained, a match of at least six nucleotides was required to both a V gene segment and a J gene segment. Rearrangements were classified as productive when the CDR3 lacked stop codons and remained in frame with V and J, and all other rearrangements were classified as non-productive. Following IMGT convention, CDR3 was defined as the stretch from the second conserved V-encoded cysteine up to the conserved J-encoded phenylalanine. In an earlier analysis of some 550 of the donors, sequences lacking an unambiguous match to a single V gene segment were excluded. An earlier analysis of 550 to 650 of the donors classified V segments as functional when productive rearrangements were above 56.7% and as segregating when the standard deviation between donors was above 5%. A statistical classification framework was developed to diagnose cytomegalovirus status using the catalog of TCR beta chain sequences. In a later analysis, V and J genes were assigned by comparing TCR nucleotide sequences against IMGT/GENE-DB human TR gene sequences. A later analysis assigned CDR3 sequences and most-parsimonious VDJ recombination scenarios with the TCRdist pipeline. In a later analysis, each TCR beta chain was defined by its CDR3 amino acid sequence together with its V-gene family, and reads without a unique V-gene family were excluded. To address suspected cross-contamination and a sequencing artifact, a later analysis removed 550 to 750 highly shared, low-generation-probability nucleotide sequences. In a later analysis, a clonal expansion index for each public chain was calculated from normalized within-repertoire ranks of inferred template counts. In a later analysis, generation probabilities were computed with a VDJ recombination model fitted to out-of-frame rearrangements, and the resulting probabilities were checked against IGoR. In a later analysis, hypergeometric tests were used to score TCR-TCR, TCR-HLA and TCR-CMV co-occurrence, with a repertoire-size bias correction applied to TCR pairs. To estimate false discovery rates, a later analysis permuted the HLA or CMV assignments 20 times. In a later analysis, co-occurring TCRs were grouped using DBSCAN, and TCRdist sequence similarity was added for clustering within HLA-allele-positive subsets. For co-occurrence clustering, repertoires with fewer than 30,000 or more than 120,000 public chains were excluded, along with roughly 5 repertoires with anomalous nucleotide sharing. What TCRdb holds here is the immuneACCESS table cut down to in-frame rearrangements. Part of the clones is not present; checked against another copy, under half of the missing clones reflect an unresolved V gene, and the others are unexplained. That table furnishes V, J and clone size, whereas the DNA furnished D and trimming. Counted in this sample were more than 90,000 clones; 79% of them appeared once. Of the sample, about 2.7% falls within the top ten clones.

Inclusive of the bounding cysteine and phenylalanine, the CDR3 is 16 residues long. The kept DNA is CDR3 alone, 48 bases in frame from the first base. The germline V gene (reference sequence) supplies CDR1 SEHNR and CDR2 FQNEAQ. V has 5 bases trimmed and J has 4 bases trimmed; junction bases matching no gene number 11. The cohort was made up of about 610 healthy bone marrow donors. At the time of sampling, every cohort member was nominally healthy, though immune exposures that went unrecorded were likely present. The donor tested CMV seropositive, placing the donor among the approximately 310 seropositive members of the cohort. Each donor provided a peripheral blood sample, and peripheral blood mononuclear cells were used for TCR beta sequencing. The Qiagen DNeasy Blood Extraction Kit was used to extract genomic DNA from the blood cell samples. On this clone: No cognate antigen has been identified for it. Qualities for individual bases were not recorded, and no much larger clone is one base off.

This receptor was taken from a woman aged 18-29 years in good health and CMV-seropositive. Recombination joined TRBV7-9 with TRBJ2-5; 9 central bases correspond to TRBD1. The sample was PBMCs. CDR3 loop: CASSGTRDRVRETQYF. The nucleotides are TGTGCCAGCAGCGGAACACGGGACAGGGTCCGAGAGACCCAGTACTTC.